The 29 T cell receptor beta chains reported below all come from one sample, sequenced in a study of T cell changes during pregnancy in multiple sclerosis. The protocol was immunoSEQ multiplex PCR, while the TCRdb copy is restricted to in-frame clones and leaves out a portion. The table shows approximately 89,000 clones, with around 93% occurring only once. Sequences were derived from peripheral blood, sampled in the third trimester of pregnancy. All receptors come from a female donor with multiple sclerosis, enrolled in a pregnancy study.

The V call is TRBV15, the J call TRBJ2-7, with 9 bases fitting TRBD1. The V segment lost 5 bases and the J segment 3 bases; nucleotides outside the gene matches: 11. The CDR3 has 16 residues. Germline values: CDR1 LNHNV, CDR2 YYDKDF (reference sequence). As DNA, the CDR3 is TGTGCCACCAGCGAACCTGATTTGACAGGGGGCTACGAGCAGTACTTC. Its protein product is CATSEPDLTGGYEQYF.

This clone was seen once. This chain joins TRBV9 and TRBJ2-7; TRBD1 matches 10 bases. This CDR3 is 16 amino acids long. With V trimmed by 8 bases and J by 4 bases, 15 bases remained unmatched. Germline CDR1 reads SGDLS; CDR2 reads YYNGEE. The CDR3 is CASSLTPTGQGYEQYF. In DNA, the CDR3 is TGTGCCAGTTCCCTCACTCCAACGGGACAGGGGTACGAGCAGTACTTC. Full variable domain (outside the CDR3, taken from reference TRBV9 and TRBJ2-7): DSGVTQTPKHLITATGQRVTLRCSPRSGDLSVYWYQQSLDQGLQFLIQYYNGEERAKGNILERFSAQQFPDLHSELNLSSLELGDSALYFCASSLTPTGQGYEQYFGPGTRLTVT.

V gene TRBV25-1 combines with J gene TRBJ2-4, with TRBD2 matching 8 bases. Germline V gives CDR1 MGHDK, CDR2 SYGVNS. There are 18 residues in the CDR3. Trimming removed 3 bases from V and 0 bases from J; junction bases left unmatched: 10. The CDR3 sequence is CASSDHSGGALAKNIQYF. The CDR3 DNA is TGTGCCAGCAGTGACCACTCGGGGGGGGCTTTAGCCAAAAACATTCAGTACTTC.

Written as DNA, the CDR3 is TGCGCCAGCAGCCAAGAAAACTCTCAGCCCCAGCATTTT. This encodes CASSQENSQPQHF. The J gene is TRBJ1-5, the V gene TRBV4-1; D is ambiguous. Per the germline V gene, CDR1 is MGHRA and CDR2 is YSYEKL. Trimming took off 0 bases at V and 6 bases at J, with 6 bases between the two ends. The CDR3 covers 13 residues.

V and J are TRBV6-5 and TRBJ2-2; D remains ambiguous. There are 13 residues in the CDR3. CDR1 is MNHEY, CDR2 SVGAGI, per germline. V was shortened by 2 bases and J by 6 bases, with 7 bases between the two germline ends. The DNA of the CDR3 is TGTGCCAGCAGTTACCCCCAGGCCGGGGAGCTGTTTTTT. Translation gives CASSYPQAGELFF.

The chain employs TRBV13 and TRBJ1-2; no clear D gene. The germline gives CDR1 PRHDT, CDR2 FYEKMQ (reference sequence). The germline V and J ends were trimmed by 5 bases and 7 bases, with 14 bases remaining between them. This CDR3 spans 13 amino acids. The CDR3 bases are TGTGCCAGCAGCCGGAAAATCGGAGGTGGCTACACCTTC. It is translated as CASSRKIGGGYTF.

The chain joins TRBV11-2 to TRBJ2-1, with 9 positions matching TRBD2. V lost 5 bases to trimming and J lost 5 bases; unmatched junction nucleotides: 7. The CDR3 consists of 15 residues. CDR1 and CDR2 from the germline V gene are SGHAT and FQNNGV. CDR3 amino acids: CASSPQRGVNNEQFF. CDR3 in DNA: TGTGCCAGCAGCCCACAGCGGGGGGTGAACAATGAGCAGTTCTTC.

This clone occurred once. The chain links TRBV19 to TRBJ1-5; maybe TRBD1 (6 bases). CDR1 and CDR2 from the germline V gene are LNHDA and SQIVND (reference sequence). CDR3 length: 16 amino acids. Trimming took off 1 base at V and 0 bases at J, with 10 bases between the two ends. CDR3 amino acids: CASSIGGPHSNQPQHF. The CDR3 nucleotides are TGTGCCAGTAGTATAGGGGGGCCACATAGCAATCAGCCCCAGCATTTT.

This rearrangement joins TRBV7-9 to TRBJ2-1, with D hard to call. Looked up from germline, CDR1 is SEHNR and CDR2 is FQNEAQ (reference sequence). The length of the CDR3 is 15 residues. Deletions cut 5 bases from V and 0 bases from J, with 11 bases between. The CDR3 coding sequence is TGTGCCAGCAGCCCCCAGACTTTCTCCTACAATGAGCAGTTCTTC. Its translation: CASSPQTFSYNEQFF.

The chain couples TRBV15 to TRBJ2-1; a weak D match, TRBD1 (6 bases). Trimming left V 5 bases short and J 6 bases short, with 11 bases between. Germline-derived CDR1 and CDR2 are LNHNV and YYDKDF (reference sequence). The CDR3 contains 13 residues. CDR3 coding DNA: TGTGCCACCAGCCGGACAGTTTTCAATGAGCAGTTCTTC. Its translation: CATSRTVFNEQFF. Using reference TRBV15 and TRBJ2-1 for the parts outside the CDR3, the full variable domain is DAMVIQNPRYQVTQFGKPVTLSCSQTLNHNVMYWYQQKSSQAPKLLFHYYDKDFNNEADTPDNFQSRRPNTSFCFLDIRSPGLGDTAMYLCATSRTVFNEQFFGPGTRLTVL.

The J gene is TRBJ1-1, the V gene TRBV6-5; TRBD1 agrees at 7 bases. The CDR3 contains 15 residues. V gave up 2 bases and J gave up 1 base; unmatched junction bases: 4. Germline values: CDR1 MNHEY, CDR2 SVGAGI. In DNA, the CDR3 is TGTGCCAGCAGTTACCTCCGACAGGGGAACACTGAAGCTTTCTTT. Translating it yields CASSYLRQGNTEAFF.

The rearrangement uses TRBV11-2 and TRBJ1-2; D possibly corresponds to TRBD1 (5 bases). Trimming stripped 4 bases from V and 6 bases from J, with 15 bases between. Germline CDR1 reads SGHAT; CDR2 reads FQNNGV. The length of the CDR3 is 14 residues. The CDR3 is CASSSAGYSDGYTF. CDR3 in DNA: TGTGCCAGCAGCTCAGCAGGGTATTCAGATGGCTACACCTTC.

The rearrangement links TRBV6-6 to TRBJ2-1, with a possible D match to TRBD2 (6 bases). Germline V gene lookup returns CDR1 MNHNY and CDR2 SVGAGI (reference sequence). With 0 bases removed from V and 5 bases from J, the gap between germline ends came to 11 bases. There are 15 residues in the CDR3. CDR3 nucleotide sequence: TGTGCCAGCAGTTACTCCCGGGGGAAGGACAATGAGCAGTTCTTC. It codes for CASSYSRGKDNEQFF.

DNA of the CDR3: TGTGCCAGTACTGGACAGCACTCCTACGAGCAGTACTTC. It codes for CASTGQHSYEQYF. V and J are TRBV19 and TRBJ2-7; a weak D match, TRBD1 (6 bases). CDR3 length: 13 amino acids. Trimming removed 7 bases at V and 0 bases at J, with 10 bases between. In germline, CDR1 is LNHDA, CDR2 SQIVND (reference sequence).

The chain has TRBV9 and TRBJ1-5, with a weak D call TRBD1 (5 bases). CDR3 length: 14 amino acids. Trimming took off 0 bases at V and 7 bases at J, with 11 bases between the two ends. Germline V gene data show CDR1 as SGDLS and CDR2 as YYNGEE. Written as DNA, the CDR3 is TGTGCCAGCAGCGTAGGTTCCCAGGGCCAGCCCCAGCATTTT. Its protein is CASSVGSQGQPQHF.

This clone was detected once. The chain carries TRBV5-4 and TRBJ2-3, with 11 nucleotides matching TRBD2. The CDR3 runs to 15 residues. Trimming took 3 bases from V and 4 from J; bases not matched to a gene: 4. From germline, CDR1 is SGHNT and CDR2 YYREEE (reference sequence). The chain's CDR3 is CASSSGTSGSDTQYF. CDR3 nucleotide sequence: TGTGCCAGCAGCTCCGGGACTAGCGGTTCAGATACGCAGTATTTT.

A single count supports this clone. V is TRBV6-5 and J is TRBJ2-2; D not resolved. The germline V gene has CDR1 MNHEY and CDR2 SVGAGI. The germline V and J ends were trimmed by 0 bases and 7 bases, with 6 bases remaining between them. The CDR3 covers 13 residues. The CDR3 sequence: CASSYSKSGELFF. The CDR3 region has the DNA TGTGCCAGCAGTTACTCGAAGAGCGGGGAGCTGTTTTTT.

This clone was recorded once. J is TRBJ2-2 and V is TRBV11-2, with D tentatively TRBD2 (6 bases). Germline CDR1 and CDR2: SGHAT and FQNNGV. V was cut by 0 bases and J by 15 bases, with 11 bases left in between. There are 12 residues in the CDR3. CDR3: CASSLDLGGMFF. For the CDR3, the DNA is TGTGCCAGCAGCTTAGATCTAGGAGGGATGTTTTTT.

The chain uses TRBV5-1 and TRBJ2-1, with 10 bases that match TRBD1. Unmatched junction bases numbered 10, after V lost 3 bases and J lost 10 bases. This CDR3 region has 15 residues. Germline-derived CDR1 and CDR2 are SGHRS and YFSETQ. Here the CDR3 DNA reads TGCGCCAGCAGCTCGATGGGGACAGGGGAGGTCGAGCAGTTCTTC. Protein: CASSSMGTGEVEQFF.

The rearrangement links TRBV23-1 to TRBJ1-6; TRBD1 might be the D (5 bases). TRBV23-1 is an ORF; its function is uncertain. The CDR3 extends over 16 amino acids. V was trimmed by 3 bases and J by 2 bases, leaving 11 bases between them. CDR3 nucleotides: TGCGCCAGCAGTCAGCAGGGAGGGCCCTATAATTCACCCCTCCACTTT. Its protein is CASSQQGGPYNSPLHF.

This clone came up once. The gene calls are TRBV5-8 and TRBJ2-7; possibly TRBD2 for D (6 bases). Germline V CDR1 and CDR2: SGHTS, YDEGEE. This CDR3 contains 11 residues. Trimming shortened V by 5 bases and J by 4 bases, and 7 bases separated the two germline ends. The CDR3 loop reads CASSGGYEQYF. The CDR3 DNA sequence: TGTGCCAGCAGTGGAGGGTACGAGCAGTACTTC.

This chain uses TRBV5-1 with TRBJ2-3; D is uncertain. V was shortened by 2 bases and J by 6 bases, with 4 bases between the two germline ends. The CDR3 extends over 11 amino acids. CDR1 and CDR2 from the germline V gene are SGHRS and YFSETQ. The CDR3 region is CASSFRDTQYF. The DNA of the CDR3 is TGCGCCAGCAGCTTCAGGGATACGCAGTATTTT.

CDR3: CSGTKQETQYF. Written as DNA, the CDR3 is TGCAGTGGGACAAAACAAGAGACCCAGTACTTC. This rearrangement joins TRBV20-1 to TRBJ2-5, with D maybe TRBD1 (5 bases). The CDR3 is 11 amino acids. The V and J ends lost 7 bases and 2 bases respectively, with 8 bases between them. Germline CDR1 is DFQATT and CDR2 is SNEGSKA (reference sequence).

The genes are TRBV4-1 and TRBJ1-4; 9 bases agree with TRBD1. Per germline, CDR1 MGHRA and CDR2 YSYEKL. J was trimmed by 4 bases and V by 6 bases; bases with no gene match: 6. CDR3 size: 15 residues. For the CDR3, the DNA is TGCGCCAGCAGGGACAGGGGAGGAGATAATGAAAAACTGTTTTTT. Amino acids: CASRDRGGDNEKLFF.

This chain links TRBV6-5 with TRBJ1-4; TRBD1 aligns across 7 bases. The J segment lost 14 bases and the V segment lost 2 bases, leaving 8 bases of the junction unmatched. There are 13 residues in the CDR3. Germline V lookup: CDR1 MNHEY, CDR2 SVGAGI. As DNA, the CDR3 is TGTGCCAGCAGTTACAGGATAGGGGGCGAGCTGTTTTTT. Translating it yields CASSYRIGGELFF.

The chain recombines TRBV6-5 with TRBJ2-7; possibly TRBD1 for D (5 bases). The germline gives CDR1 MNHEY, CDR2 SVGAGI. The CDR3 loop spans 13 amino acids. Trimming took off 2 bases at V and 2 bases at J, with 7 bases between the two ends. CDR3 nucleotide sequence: TGTGCCAGCAGTTACGGGGCAACCTACGAGCAGTACTTC. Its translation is CASSYGATYEQYF.

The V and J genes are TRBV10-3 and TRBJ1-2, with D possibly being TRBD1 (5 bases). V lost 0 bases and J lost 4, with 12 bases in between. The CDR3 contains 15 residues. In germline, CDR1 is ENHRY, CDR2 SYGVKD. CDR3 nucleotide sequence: TGTGCCATCAGTGAGTCAGTGGGGGGGACCTATGGCTACACCTTC. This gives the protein CAISESVGGTYGYTF.

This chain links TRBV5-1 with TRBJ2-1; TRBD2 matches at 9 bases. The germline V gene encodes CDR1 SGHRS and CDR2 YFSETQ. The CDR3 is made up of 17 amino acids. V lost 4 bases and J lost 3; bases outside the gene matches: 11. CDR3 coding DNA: TGCGCCAGCAGCATAACGCCGACTAGCGGCCTCTACAATGAGCAGTTCTTC. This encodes CASSITPTSGLYNEQFF.

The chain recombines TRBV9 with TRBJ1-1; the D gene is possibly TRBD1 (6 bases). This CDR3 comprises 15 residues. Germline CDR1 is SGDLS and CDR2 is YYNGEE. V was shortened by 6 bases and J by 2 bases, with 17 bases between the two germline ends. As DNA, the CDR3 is TGTGCCAGCACCCAACATGGACAGATAAACACTGAAGCTTTCTTT. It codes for CASTQHGQINTEAFF. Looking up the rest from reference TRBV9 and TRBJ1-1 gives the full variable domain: DSGVTQTPKHLITATGQRVTLRCSPRSGDLSVYWYQQSLDQGLQFLIQYYNGEERAKGNILERFSAQQFPDLHSELNLSSLELGDSALYFCASTQHGQINTEAFFGQGTRLTVV.